The present T cell receptor (beta chain) was sequenced within a study of blood T cell repertoires in COVID-19. On the study more broadly: Sample material is recorded as cDNA or gDNA derived from T cells, B-cell-depleted T cells, or PBMCs.

TCRdb's copy holds only in-frame clones and misses some; the assay was immunoSEQ multiplex PCR. This sample has approximately 450,000 clones; around 88% occur once, and the top ten carry 4% to 5.5%. CDR1 and CDR2 (germline): SGHDT, YYEEEE. The CDR3 sequence is 14 residues long. Trimming left V 4 bases short and J 2 bases short, with 12 bases between. The sequence derives from a woman between 25 and 40 years old with acute or convalescent COVID-19. The sequenced material came from peripheral blood. The chain joins TRBV5-6 to TRBJ1-2; no definite D call. CDR3 protein: CASSIDQVNYGYTF. For the CDR3, the DNA is TGTGCCAGCAGCATCGATCAGGTCAACTATGGCTACACCTTC.